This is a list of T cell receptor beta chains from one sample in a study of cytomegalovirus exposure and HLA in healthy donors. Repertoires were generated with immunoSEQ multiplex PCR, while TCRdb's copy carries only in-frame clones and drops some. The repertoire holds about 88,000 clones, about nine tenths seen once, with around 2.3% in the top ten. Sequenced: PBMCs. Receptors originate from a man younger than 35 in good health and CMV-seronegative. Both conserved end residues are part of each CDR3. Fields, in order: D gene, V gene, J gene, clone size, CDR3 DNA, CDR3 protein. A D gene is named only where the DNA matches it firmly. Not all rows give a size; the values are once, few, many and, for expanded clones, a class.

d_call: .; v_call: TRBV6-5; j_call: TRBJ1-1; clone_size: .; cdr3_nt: TGTGCCAGCAGTTACTCGAGACACCGCAACACTGAAGCTTTCTTT; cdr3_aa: CASSYSRHRNTEAFF
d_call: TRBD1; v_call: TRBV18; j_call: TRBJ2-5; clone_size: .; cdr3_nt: TGTGCCAGCTCACCACCCGACAGGGCCAGGCAGTACTTC; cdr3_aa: CASSPPDRARQYF
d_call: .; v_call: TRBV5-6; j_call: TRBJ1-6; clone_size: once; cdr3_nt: TGTGCCAGCAGTTTCTGGAACCGGGAAGGTTCACCCCTCCACTTT; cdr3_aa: CASSFWNREGSPLHF
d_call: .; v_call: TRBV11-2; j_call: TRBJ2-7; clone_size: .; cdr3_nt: TGTGCCAGCAGCCCGCTGAGTAGAAGAACCACCTACGAGCAGTACTTC; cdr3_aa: CASSPLSRRTTYEQYF
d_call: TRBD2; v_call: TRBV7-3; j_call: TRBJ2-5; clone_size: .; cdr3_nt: TGTGCCAGCAGCTTGAGGAGCGGGGCAGTGGGTGAGACCCAGTACTTC; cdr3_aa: CASSLRSGAVGETQYF
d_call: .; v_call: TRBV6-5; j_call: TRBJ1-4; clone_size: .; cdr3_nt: TGTGCCAGCAGTTATAAGGGACACGGTGGCGAAAAACTGTTTTTT; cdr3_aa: CASSYKGHGGEKLFF
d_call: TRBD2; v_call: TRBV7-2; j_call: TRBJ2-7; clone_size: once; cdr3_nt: TGTGCCAGCACCTTAGCGGGAGGCTCCTACGAGCAGTACTTC; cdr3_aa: CASTLAGGSYEQYF
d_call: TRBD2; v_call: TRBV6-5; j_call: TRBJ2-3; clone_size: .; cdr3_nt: TGTGCCAGCCGACTAGCGGGAGCAGATACGCAGTATTTT; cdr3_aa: CASRLAGADTQYF
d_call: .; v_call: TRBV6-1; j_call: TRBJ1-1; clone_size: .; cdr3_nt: TGTGCCAGCAGTGTCCTACTTAAGCCCAACACTGAAGCTTTCTTT; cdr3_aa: CASSVLLKPNTEAFF
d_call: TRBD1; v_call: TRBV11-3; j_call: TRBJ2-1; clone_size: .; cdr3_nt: TGTGCCAGCAGCGGTTGGACAGGGGATTACAATGAGCAGTTCTTC; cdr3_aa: CASSGWTGDYNEQFF
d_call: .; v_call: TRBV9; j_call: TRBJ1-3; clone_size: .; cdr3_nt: TGTGCCAGCAGCGCCAGGGACTCTGGAAACACCATATATTTT; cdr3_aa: CASSARDSGNTIYF
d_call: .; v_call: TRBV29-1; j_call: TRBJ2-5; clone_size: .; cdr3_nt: TGCAGCGTTGACCTAGCTCGGGAGACCCAGTACTTC; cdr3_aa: CSVDLARETQYF
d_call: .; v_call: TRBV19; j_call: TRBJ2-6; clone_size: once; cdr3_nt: TGTGCCAGTAGTATCGTACAACCCTTCTCCTCTGGGGCCAACGTCCTGACTTTC; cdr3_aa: CASSIVQPFSSGANVLTF
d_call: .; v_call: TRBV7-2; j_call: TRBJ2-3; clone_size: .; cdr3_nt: TGTGCCAGCAGCTTCCAGAGCGGGCCGACTAGCACAGATACGCAGTATTTT; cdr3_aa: CASSFQSGPTSTDTQYF
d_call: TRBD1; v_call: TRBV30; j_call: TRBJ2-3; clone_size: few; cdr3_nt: TGTGCCTGGAGTCCCGGGACAGGTCACACAGATACGCAGTATTTT; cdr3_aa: CAWSPGTGHTDTQYF
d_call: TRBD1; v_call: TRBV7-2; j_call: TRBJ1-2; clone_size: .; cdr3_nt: TGTGCCAGCAGCTTAGCGGCGGGACAGCCTTATGGCTACACCTTC; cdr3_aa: CASSLAAGQPYGYTF
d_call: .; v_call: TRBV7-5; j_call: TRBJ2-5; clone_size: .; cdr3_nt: TGTGTCAGAAGCCCTGACACACCCGTGGCAGAGACCCAGTACTTC; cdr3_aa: CVRSPDTPVAETQYF
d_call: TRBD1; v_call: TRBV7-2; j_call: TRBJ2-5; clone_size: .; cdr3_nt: TGTGCCAGCAGCTTAGGCCGGGACAGGATACAAGAGACCCAGTACTTC; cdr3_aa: CASSLGRDRIQETQYF
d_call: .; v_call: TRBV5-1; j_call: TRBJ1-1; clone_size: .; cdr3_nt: TGCGCCAGCAGCTTGGCCGGGACATCGAACACTGAAGCTTTCTTT; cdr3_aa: CASSLAGTSNTEAFF
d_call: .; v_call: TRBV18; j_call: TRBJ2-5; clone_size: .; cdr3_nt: TGTGCCAGCTCACGGGAACAGGAGCAGTACTTC; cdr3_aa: CASSREQEQYF
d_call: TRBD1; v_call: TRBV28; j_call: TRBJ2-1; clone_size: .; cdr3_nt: TGTGCCAGCAGTTCGGGACAGGGCGGCTATGAGCAGTTCTTC; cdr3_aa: CASSSGQGGYEQFF
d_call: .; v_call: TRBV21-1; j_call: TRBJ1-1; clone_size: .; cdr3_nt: TGTGCCAGCAGGAGGCGGGAACAGGAGAACACTGAAGCTTTCTTT; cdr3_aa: CASRRREQENTEAFF
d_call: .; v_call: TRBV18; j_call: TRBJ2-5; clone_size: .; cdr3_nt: TGTGCCAGCTCACCAGAGGAGACCCAGTACTTC; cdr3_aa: CASSPEETQYF
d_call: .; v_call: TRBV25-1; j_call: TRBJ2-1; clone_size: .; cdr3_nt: TGTGCCAGCAGTGAACCTCCTTTCAATGAGCAGTTCTTC; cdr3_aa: CASSEPPFNEQFF
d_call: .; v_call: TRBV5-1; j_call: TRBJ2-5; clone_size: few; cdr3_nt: TGCGCCAGCAGCTTGCAGGGGCTAACCTGGGAGACCCAGTACTTC; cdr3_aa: CASSLQGLTWETQYF
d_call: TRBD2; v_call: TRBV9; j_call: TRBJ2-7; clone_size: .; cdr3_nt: TGTGCCAGCAGCGTGGGGACTAGCGGGATCTACGAGCAGTACTTC; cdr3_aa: CASSVGTSGIYEQYF
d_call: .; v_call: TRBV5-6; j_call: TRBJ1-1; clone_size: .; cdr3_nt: TGTGCCAGCAGCTTTGCTAGCAGTCCGTTCCTGGACACTGAAGCTTTCTTT; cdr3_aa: CASSFASSPFLDTEAFF
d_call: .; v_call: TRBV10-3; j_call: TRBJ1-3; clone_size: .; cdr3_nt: TGTGCCATCAGTGGGGCGGGGTATAGTGGAAACACCATATATTTT; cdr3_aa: CAISGAGYSGNTIYF
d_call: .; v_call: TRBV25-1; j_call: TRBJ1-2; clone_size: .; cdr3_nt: TGTGCCAGCGCTGACGCTACGGAGGGCTACACCTTC; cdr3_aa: CASADATEGYTF
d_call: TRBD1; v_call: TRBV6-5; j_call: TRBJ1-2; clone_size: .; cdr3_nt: TGTGCCAGCACGTCCCGGGGACAGAACTATGGCTACACCTTC; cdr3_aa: CASTSRGQNYGYTF
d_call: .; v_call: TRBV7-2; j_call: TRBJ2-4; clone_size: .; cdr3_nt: TGTGCCAGCAGCTTAGACGCACTACCAAACATTCAGTACTTC; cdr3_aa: CASSLDALPNIQYF
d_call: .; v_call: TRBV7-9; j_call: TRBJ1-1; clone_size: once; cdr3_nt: TGTGCCAGCAGCTTCGGTAGCACTGAAGCTTTCTTT; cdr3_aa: CASSFGSTEAFF
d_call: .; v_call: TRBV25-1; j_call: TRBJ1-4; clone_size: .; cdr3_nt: TGTGCCAGCAGTGAGGGGGGAGGTGAAAAACTGTTTTTT; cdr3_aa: CASSEGGGEKLFF
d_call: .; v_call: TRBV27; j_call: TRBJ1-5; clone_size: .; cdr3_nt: TGTGCCAGCAGTTTATGGGGCCTTGCTCAGCCCCAGCATTTT; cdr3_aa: CASSLWGLAQPQHF
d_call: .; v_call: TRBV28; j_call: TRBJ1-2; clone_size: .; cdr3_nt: TGTGCCAGCAGCCAGGACACCTATGGCTACACCTTC; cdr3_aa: CASSQDTYGYTF
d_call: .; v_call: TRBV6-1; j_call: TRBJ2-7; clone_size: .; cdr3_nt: TGTGCCAGCAGTGAAGTCGGGAAGGACTACGAGCAGTACTTC; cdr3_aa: CASSEVGKDYEQYF
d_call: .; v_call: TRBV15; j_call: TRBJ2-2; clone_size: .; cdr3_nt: TGTGCCACCAGCAGAGAGGGGCAGGGGGAGCTGTTTTTT; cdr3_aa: CATSREGQGELFF
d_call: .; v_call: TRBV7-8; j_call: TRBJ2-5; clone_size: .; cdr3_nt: TGTGCCAGCAGCGACGTAGGGGGGGGAGAGACCCAGTACTTC; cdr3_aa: CASSDVGGGETQYF
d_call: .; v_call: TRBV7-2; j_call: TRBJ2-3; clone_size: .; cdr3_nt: TGTGCCAGCAACTCTTACGGCACAGATACGCAGTATTTT; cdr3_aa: CASNSYGTDTQYF